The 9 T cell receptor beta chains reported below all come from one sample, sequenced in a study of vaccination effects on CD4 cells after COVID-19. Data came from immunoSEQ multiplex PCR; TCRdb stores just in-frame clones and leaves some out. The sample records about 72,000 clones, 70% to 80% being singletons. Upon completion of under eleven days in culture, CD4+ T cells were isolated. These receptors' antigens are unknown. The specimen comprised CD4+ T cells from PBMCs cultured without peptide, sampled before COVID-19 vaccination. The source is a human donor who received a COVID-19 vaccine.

CDR3: CASSEQGAAETQYF. The CDR3 nucleotides read TGTGCCAGCAGTGAACAGGGGGCGGCTGAGACCCAGTACTTC. The chain joins TRBV6-1 to TRBJ2-5; 8 bases are shared with TRBD1. V gave up 2 bases and J gave up 5 bases; unmatched junction bases: 4. The CDR3 totals 14 residues. CDR1 MNHNS and CDR2 SASEGT come from the germline V gene.

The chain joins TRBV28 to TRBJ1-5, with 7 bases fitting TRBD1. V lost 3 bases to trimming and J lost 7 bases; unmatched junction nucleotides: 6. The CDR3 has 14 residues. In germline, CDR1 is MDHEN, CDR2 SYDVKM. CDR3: CASSLLLGGQPQHF. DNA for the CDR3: TGTGCCAGCAGTTTGCTGTTAGGGGGCCAGCCCCAGCATTTT.

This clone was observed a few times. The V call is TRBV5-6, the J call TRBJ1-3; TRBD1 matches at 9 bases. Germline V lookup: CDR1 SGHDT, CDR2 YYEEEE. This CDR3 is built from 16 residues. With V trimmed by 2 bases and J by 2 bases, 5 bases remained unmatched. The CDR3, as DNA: TGTGCCAGCAGCTTAGGGACAGGGTACGCTGGAAACACCATATATTTT. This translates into CASSLGTGYAGNTIYF. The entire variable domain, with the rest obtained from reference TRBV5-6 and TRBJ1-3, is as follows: DAGVTQSPTHLIKTRGQQVTLRCSPKSGHDTVSWYQQALGQGPQFIFQYYEEEERQRGNFPDRFSGHQFPNYSSELNVNALLLGDSALYLCASSLGTGYAGNTIYFGEGSWLTVV.

The CDR3 spells CASRGGSYNEQFF. For the CDR3, the DNA is TGTGCCAGCAGGGGGGGCTCCTACAATGAGCAGTTCTTC. This rearrangement joins TRBV3-1 (or the pseudogene TRBV3-2) to TRBJ2-1; D might be TRBD2 (6 bases). There are 13 residues in the CDR3. Germline V gene data show CDR1 as LGHDT and CDR2 as YNNKEL (reference sequence). V was shortened by 6 bases and J by 0 bases, with 6 bases between the two germline ends.

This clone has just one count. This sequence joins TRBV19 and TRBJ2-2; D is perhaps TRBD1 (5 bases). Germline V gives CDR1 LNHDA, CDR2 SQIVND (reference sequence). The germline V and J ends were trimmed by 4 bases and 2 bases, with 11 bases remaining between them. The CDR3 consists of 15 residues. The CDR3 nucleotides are TGTGCCAGTAGTACGGAGACAGTCAACACCGGGGAGCTGTTTTTT. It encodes CASSTETVNTGELFF.

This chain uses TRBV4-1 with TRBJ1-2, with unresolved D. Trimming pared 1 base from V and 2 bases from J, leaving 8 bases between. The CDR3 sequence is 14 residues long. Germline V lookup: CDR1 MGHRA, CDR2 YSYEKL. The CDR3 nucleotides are TGCGCCAGCAGCCAAGCAGCAGCCAACTATGGCTACACCTTC. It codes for CASSQAAANYGYTF.

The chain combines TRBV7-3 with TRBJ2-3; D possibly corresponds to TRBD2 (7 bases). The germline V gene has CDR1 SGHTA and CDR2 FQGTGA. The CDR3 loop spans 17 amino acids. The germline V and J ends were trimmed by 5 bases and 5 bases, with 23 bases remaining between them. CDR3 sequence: CASSLRGGGGDGDTQYF. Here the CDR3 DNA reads TGTGCCAGCAGCCTCCGGGGTGGGGGGGGCGATGGAGATACGCAGTATTTT.

The CDR3 DNA reads as TGTGCCATCAGTGAGTCGAGAGACCGCGGGGCCCAAGAGACCCAGTACTTC. The encoded protein is CAISESRDRGAQETQYF. The chain has TRBV10-3 and TRBJ2-5; a possible D gene is TRBD2 (6 bases). V lost 0 bases and J 1 base, leaving 15 bases between the germline ends. The CDR3 is 17 amino acids. Per germline, CDR1 ENHRY and CDR2 SYGVKD.

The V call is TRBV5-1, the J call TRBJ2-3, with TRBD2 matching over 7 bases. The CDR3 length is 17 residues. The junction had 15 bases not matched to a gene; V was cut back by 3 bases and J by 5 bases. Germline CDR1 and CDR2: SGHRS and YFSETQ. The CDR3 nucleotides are TGCGCCAGCAGCTCATACGCCGGGACTAACTTTAGAGATACGCAGTATTTT. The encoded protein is CASSSYAGTNFRDTQYF.